These 17 T cell receptor beta chains share one sample of origin, sequenced in a study of blood T cells in healthy people across ages. Alongside a J-beta primer mix, a sample-barcoded 5' primer served in a second PCR lasting about 7 to 11 cycles. TCRdb analysed the 5' RACE reads with MiXCR anew, one entry per CDR3 protein. The table includes 450,000 to 600,000 distinct CDR3 sequences, about 26% detected once. This sample also belongs to another study, concerning T cells of mothers and their children.

Sequenced material: blood. Receptors were obtained from a boy aged 2 to 10 in good health.

The table lists this clonotype with a few counts. V usage is TRBV7-8 and J usage is TRBJ2-7, with D tentatively TRBD2 (5 bases). Germline loops: CDR1 SGHVS, CDR2 FQNEAQ. The CDR3 contains 12 residues. The ends were cut back, 6 bases at V and 3 bases at J, with 9 bases in the middle. Here the CDR3 reads CASSLLGYEQYF. The CDR3 DNA reads TGTGCCAGCAGTCTACTAGGCTACGAGCAGTACTTC.

This clonotype occurred many times. The chain combines TRBV6-1 with TRBJ2-5, with 7 bases matching TRBD1. Germline lookup yields CDR1 MNHNS and CDR2 SASEGT. Trimming removed 7 bases from V and 2 bases from J; junction bases left unmatched: 7. The CDR3 loop spans 14 amino acids. The DNA of the CDR3 is TGTGCCAGCACAACAGGGGCGTCGCAAGAGACCCAGTACTTC. Protein product: CASTTGASQETQYF.

This clonotype has only a few counts. DNA for the CDR3: TGTGCCAGCCAGGGGCGGCTCAACACCGGGGAGCTGTTTTTT. Translated: CASQGRLNTGELFF. The rearrangement joins TRBV12-3 or TRBV12-4 to TRBJ2-2, with D perhaps TRBD1 (6 bases). This CDR3 comprises 14 residues. Trimming cost V 8 bases and J 2 bases, with 12 bases left between them.

The table lists this clonotype with a few counts. This rearrangement joins TRBV11-2 to TRBJ1-2, with D unclear. Germline values: CDR1 SGHAT, CDR2 FQNNGV. CDR3 length equals 13 residues. Trimming left V 7 bases short and J 1 base short, with 10 bases between. CDR3 sequence reads: CASTREINYGYTF. Here the CDR3 DNA reads TGTGCCAGCACCCGGGAGATTAACTATGGCTACACCTTC.

The rearrangement links TRBV10-1 to TRBJ2-5; TRBD2 matches at 13 bases. With 2 bases clipped from V and 4 bases from J, the junction kept 7 bases outside the gene matches. Germline CDR1 reads WNHNN; CDR2 reads SYGVQD (reference sequence). CDR3 length: 17 residues. The chain's CDR3 is CASSEPVLAGGVETQYF. The DNA of the CDR3 is TGCGCCAGCAGTGAGCCAGTACTAGCGGGAGGGGTAGAGACCCAGTACTTC.

This clonotype was picked up a small number of times. The J gene is TRBJ1-2, the V gene TRBV29-1; D gene ambiguous. The V end lost 6 bases, the J end lost 0 bases, and 14 bases lay between the germline ends. Germline V gene lookup returns CDR1 SQVTM and CDR2 ANQGSEA. The CDR3 has 14 residues. In DNA form, the CDR3 reads TGCAGCGTCGAGCCCCATACGACTAACTATGGCTACACCTTC. Translating gives CSVEPHTTNYGYTF.

The chain is built from TRBV29-1 and TRBJ2-3, with D tentatively TRBD1 or TRBD2 (6 bases each). Germline CDR1 is SQVTM and CDR2 is ANQGSEA. This CDR3 region has 13 residues. Trimming shortened V by 5 bases and J by 4 bases, and 13 bases separated the two germline ends. The CDR3 region has the DNA TGCAGCGTTTTTAAGGGGGGAGCAGATACGCAGTATTTT. Translating gives CSVFKGGADTQYF.

The rearrangement links TRBV9 to TRBJ1-2, with 9 bases lining up with TRBD1. V was pared by 3 bases and J by 0 bases, with 9 bases of the junction left unmatched. This CDR3 has 17 amino acids. Germline V gene lookup returns CDR1 SGDLS and CDR2 YYNGEE. DNA of the CDR3: TGTGCCAGCAGCGCCGGGACAGGGTTAAAGACTAACTATGGCTACACCTTC. It is translated as CASSAGTGLKTNYGYTF.

The chain combines TRBV29-1 with TRBJ2-5, with D possibly TRBD2 on 5 matching bases. Looked up from germline, CDR1 is SQVTM and CDR2 is ANQGSEA. Trimming stripped 5 bases from V and 0 bases from J, with 16 bases between. The CDR3 is 15 amino acids. This CDR3 is CSVLWGDGNQETQYF. The CDR3 nucleotides read TGCAGCGTTTTATGGGGAGACGGGAACCAAGAGACCCAGTACTTC. Full variable domain (rest looked up from reference TRBV29-1 and TRBJ2-5): SAVISQKPSRDICQRGTSLTIQCQVDSQVTMMFWYRQQPGQSLTLIATANQGSEATYESGFVIDKFPISRPNLTFSTLTVSNMSPEDSSIYLCSVLWGDGNQETQYFGPGTRLLVL.

This clonotype appeared a few times. The V gene is TRBV6-5, the J gene TRBJ2-7; TRBD1 agrees at 8 bases. The CDR3 has 14 amino acids. Germline CDR1 and CDR2: MNHEY and SVGAGI. The V and J ends lost 5 bases and 4 bases, in that order; junction bases with no gene match: 7. The CDR3: CASSKPGQAYEQYF. The CDR3 DNA sequence: TGTGCCAGCAGTAAACCGGGACAGGCTTACGAGCAGTACTTC.

A few counts support this clonotype. The rearrangement uses TRBV29-1 and TRBJ2-1, with D perhaps matching TRBD1 (5 bases). Trimming left V 4 bases short and J 1 base short, with 11 bases between. Germline CDR1 SQVTM, CDR2 ANQGSEA. The CDR3 has 14 residues. The CDR3: CSVVAGKSYNEQFF. The DNA for the CDR3 is TGCAGCGTTGTAGCAGGGAAGTCCTACAATGAGCAGTTCTTC.

In its sample, this clonotype was seen a few times. The V call is TRBV4-2, the J call TRBJ2-2, with a tentative D call TRBD1 (6 bases). V shed 1 base and J shed 2 bases, with 8 bases lying between them. The CDR3 is 15 amino acids. Germline V gene lookup returns CDR1 LGHNA and CDR2 YNFKEQ. The CDR3 here is CASSQVGTNTGELFF. The CDR3 DNA follows: TGTGCCAGCAGCCAAGTAGGGACAAACACCGGGGAGCTGTTTTTT.

This clonotype appeared a few times. This chain joins TRBV5-5 and TRBJ2-4; 8 bases line up with TRBD2. CDR1 SGHKS and CDR2 YYEKEE come from the germline V gene (reference sequence). Losses at the gene ends were 4 bases for V and 5 bases for J; bases not matched to a gene: 8. This CDR3 is 15 amino acids long. In DNA form, the CDR3 reads TGTGCCAGCAGCCGGACGGGACTAGGGGAAAACATTCAGTACTTC. This sequence encodes CASSRTGLGENIQYF.

V and J are TRBV20-1 and TRBJ1-4; D unclear. The CDR3 totals 12 residues. The V end lost 3 bases, the J end lost 8 bases, and 10 bases lay between the germline ends. Germline CDR1 and CDR2: DFQATT and SNEGSKA (reference sequence). As DNA, the CDR3 is TGCAGTGCTAGCCGCCCCGGGGAAAAACTGTTTTTT. This translates into CSASRPGEKLFF.

This clonotype was counted only a few times. The chain couples TRBV20-1 to TRBJ2-7, with TRBD2 matching 11 bases. Judging by the DNA end, TRBJ2-1 fits better; the J call may be wrong. The germline V gene encodes CDR1 DFQATT and CDR2 SNEGSKA (reference sequence). The CDR3 totals 13 residues. CDR3 amino acids: CSAQTSGNHEQFF. CDR3 nucleotides: TGCAGTGCGCAGACTAGCGGGAACCATGAGCAGTTCTTC.

V and J are TRBV27 and TRBJ1-2, with a possible D match to TRBD1 (5 bases). The germline CDR1 and CDR2 sequences are MNHEY and SMNVEV (reference sequence). The V gene lost 4 bases and the J gene lost 0 bases, with 9 bases spanning the gap. This CDR3 is 14 amino acids long. The CDR3 region is CASSSRATNYGYTF. The CDR3 region has the DNA TGTGCCAGCAGTTCCAGGGCCACTAACTATGGCTACACCTTC.

The chain joins TRBV5-1 to TRBJ2-7; 9 bases line up with TRBD2. Trimming cost V 4 bases and J 4 bases; bases outside gene matches: 15. Germline V gene sequence: CDR1 SGHRS, CDR2 YFSETQ. The CDR3 runs to 17 residues. The CDR3 loop is CASSRGWTSVPYYEQYF. DNA for the CDR3: TGCGCCAGCAGCCGGGGGTGGACTAGCGTCCCATATTACGAGCAGTACTTC. Full variable domain (remainder filled in from reference TRBV5-1 and TRBJ2-7): KAGVTQTPRYLIKTRGQQVTLSCSPISGHRSVSWYQQTPGQGLQFLFEYFSETQRNKGNFPGRFSGRQFSNSRSEMNVSTLELGDSALYLCASSRGWTSVPYYEQYFGPGTRLTVT.